This TCR beta chain was retrieved from a study of human T cells and chemical hapten exposure. V was trimmed by 7 bases and J by 7 bases, leaving 13 bases between them. CDR1 and CDR2 (germline): MDHEN, SYDVKM. The CDR3 length is 12 residues. In the case of this clonotype: Its antigen remains unidentified.

Overall study results and limits: Expanded TCRs showed more large CDR3 clusters than pre-sensitization or healthy control sets.

TCRdb re-called the RACE reads with MiXCR, one entry per CDR3 protein. The sample lists under 200,000 distinct CDR3 sequences; 14% were seen once. The time point here: patch test 1, 2 weeks after DPC sensitization. Noted treatment: therapeutic diphenylcyclopropenone sensitization with weekly scalp DPC. The origin of this receptor is a woman in her 30s with alopecia areata. Some clones in this sample may be carry-over from other donors' samples. The sequencing used whole blood, collected in connection with sensitization to the hapten diphenylcyclopropenone (DPC). The J gene is TRBJ1-2, the V gene TRBV28; tentative D call: TRBD1 (5 bases). In DNA, the CDR3 is TGTGCCAGCACTTCAGGGCCAAGTGGCTACACCTTC. This translates into CASTSGPSGYTF.